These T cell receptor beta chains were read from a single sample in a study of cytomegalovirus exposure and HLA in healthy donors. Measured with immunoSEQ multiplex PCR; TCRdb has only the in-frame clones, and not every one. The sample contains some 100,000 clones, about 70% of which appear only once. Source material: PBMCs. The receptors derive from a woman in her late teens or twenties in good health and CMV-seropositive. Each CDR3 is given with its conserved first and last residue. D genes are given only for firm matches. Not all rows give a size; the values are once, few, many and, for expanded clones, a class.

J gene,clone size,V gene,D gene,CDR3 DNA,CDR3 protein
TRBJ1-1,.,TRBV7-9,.,TGTGCCAGCAGCTTAATAACATCGAACACTGAAGCTTTCTTT,CASSLITSNTEAFF
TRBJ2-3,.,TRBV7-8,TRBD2,TGTGCCAGCAGGTTCGGACTAGCGGGAGGGTACACAGATACGCAGTATTTT,CASRFGLAGGYTDTQYF
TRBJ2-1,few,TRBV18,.,TGTGCCAGCTCACCACTAAAAGGAAGGCTGACAAGCTCCTACAATGAGCAGTTCTTC,CASSPLKGRLTSSYNEQFF
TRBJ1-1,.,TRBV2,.,TGTGCCAGCAGAGGACTCCGGGCGGGTGCTGAAGCTTTCTTT,CASRGLRAGAEAFF
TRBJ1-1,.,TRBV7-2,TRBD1,TGTGCCAGCAGCTTAGGGACAGGGGGTGAGGAAGCTTTCTTT,CASSLGTGGEEAFF
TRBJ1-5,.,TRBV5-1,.,TGCGCCAGCAGCCCCGGGACAATTAGCAATCAGCCCCAGCATTTT,CASSPGTISNQPQHF
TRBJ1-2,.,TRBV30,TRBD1,TGTGCCTCCGGACAGGGGATTGGCTACACCTTC,CASGQGIGYTF
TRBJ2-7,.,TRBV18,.,TGTGCCAGCTCACCCCGGGAGCCGGCCTTGACGTTC,CASSPREPALTF
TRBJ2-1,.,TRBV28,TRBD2,TGTGCCAGCAGTACACTAGCGGGAGTAAATGAGCAGTTCTTC,CASSTLAGVNEQFF
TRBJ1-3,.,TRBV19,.,TGTGCCACAAAAAGTGAGAGATCAACTGGAAACACCATATATTTT,CATKSERSTGNTIYF
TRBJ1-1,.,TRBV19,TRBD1,TGTGCCAGTAGGGGGACAGCTAAGAACACTGAAGCTTTCTTT,CASRGTAKNTEAFF
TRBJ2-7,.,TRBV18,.,TGTGCCAGCTCACCAATCCCTAGAAGCGAGCAGTACTTC,CASSPIPRSEQYF
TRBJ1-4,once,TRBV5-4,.,TGTGCCAGCAGCGTTTCGGTGACAACTAATGAAAAACTGTTTTTT,CASSVSVTTNEKLFF
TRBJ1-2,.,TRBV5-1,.,TGCGCCAGCAGCTTGGTCAGGGGCTATGGCTACACCTTC,CASSLVRGYGYTF
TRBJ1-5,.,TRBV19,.,TGTGCCAGTACCCCTTACTTGAGTCAGCCCCAGCATTTT,CASTPYLSQPQHF
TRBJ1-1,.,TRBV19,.,TGTGCCAGTAGTATGGGGACAAGTGAAGCTTTCTTT,CASSMGTSEAFF
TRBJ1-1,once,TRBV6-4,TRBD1,TGTGCCAGCAGGGGACAGCCGGGGACTGAAGCTTTCTTT,CASRGQPGTEAFF
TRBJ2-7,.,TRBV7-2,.,TGTGCCAGCAGCCTCGGACAGTCCTCCTACGAGCAGTACTTC,CASSLGQSSYEQYF
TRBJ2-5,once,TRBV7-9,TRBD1,TGTGCCAGCAGCTTAGCGGGACAGGGTGGAGAGACCCAGTACTTC,CASSLAGQGGETQYF
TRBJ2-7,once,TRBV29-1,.,TGCAGCGTTGGCGAGTACGAGCAGTACTTC,CSVGEYEQYF
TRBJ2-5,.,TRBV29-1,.,TGCAGCGTAGAAGACAGAATCCAAGAGACCCAGTACTTC,CSVEDRIQETQYF
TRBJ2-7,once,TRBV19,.,TGTGCCAGTAGCAAGACAGGCCAGGGTTACGAGCAGTACTTC,CASSKTGQGYEQYF
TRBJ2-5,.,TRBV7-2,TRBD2,TGTGCCAGCAGCTTAACTACGGGGGGGGAGACCCAGTACTTC,CASSLTTGGETQYF
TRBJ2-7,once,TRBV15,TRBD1,TGTGCCACCAGCAGAGGGGGACAGGGATACTACGAGCAGTACTTC,CATSRGGQGYYEQYF
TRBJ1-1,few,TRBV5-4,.,TGTGCCAGCAGCCCCGAGCTGAACACTGAAGCTTTCTTT,CASSPELNTEAFF
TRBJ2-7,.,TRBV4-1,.,TGCGCCAGCAGCCAACCCAGGGTTTCCTACGAGCAGTACTTC,CASSQPRVSYEQYF
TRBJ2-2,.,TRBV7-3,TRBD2,TGTGCCAGCAGCTTAACGAGAGCGGGAGATGGTGGGGCCGGGGAGCTGTTTTTT,CASSLTRAGDGGAGELFF
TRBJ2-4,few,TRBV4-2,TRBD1,TGTGCCAGCAGCCAGGGGACAGGGGTAGCCAAAAACATTCAGTACTTC,CASSQGTGVAKNIQYF
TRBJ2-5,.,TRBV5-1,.,TGCGCCAGCAGCACCAGGACAGCCATTGAAGGGACCCAGTACTTC,CASSTRTAIEGTQYF
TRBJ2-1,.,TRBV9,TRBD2,TGTGCCAGCAGTGTAGGGGGGACTAGGCTCAATGAGCAGTTCTTC,CASSVGGTRLNEQFF
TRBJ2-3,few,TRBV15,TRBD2,TGTGCCACCAGCAGGTCCGGGACTAGCGGATCAGATACGCAGTATTTT,CATSRSGTSGSDTQYF
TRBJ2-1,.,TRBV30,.,TGTGCCTGGAAGATGGACAGTTACAATGAGCAGTTCTTC,CAWKMDSYNEQFF
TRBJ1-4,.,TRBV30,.,TGTGCCCTAAGCGGTGGGTTGACTAATGAAAAACTGTTTTTT,CALSGGLTNEKLFF
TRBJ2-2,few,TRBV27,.,TGTGCCAGCAGTACAGGACAGTACACCGGGGAGCTGTTTTTT,CASSTGQYTGELFF
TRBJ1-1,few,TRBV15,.,TGTGCCACCAGGCCTGGACAGTTGCTGTACACTGAAGCTTTCTTT,CATRPGQLLYTEAFF
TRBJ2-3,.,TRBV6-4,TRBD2,TGTGCCAGCAGTAATTACCTGGGGGGGATCACAGATACGCAGTATTTT,CASSNYLGGITDTQYF
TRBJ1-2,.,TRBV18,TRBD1,TGTGCCAGCTCACCTACAGGGGGCGCGGGCTATGGCTACACCTTC,CASSPTGGAGYGYTF
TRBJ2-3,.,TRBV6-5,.,TGTGCCAGCACCTCTTACACCCAGAATACGCAGTATTTT,CASTSYTQNTQYF
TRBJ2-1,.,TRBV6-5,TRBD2,TGTGCCAGCAGTTCTAGCGGGCTAGGGAACAATGAGCAGTTCTTC,CASSSSGLGNNEQFF
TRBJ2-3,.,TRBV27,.,TGTGCCAGCAGTTTATCTGGCTGGGCCTTTAGCACAGATACGCAGTATTTT,CASSLSGWAFSTDTQYF
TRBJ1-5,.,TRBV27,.,TGTGCCAGCAGTCGACAGAGAGATCAGCCCCAGCATTTT,CASSRQRDQPQHF
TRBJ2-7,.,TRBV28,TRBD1,TGTGCCAGCAGTCTCGGACAGGGTAGAGCCTACGAGCAGTACTTC,CASSLGQGRAYEQYF
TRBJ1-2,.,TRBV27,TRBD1,TGTGCCAGCAGCCGGGACAGGGCTTACTATGGCTACACCTTC,CASSRDRAYYGYTF
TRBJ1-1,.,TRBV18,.,TGTGCCAGCTCACCACTGAGGGGGGGAGGCACTGAAGCTTTCTTT,CASSPLRGGGTEAFF
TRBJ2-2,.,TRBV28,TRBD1,TGTGCCAGCAGTCCGACCTCCCGGGACAGGGTGAACACCGGGGAGCTGTTTTTT,CASSPTSRDRVNTGELFF
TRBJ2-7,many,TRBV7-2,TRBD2,TGTGCCAGCAGCTTAAAGGCGGGACTAGCGGGAGGGGCGATCTACGAGCAGTACTTC,CASSLKAGLAGGAIYEQYF
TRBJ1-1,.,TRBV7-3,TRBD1,TGTGCCAGCAGCCCTACCTGGGACAGGGCTACTTGGGCTGAAGCTTTCTTT,CASSPTWDRATWAEAFF
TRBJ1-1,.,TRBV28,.,TGTGCCAGCAGGCTGGACCTTCAAGGGGGAACTGAAGCTTTCTTT,CASRLDLQGGTEAFF
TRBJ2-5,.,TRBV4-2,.,TGTGCCAGCAGCCAAGACGACAGAGGGGGAGAGACCCAGTACTTC,CASSQDDRGGETQYF
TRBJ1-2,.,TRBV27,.,TGTGCCAGCAGAGACTATAACTATGGCTACACCTTC,CASRDYNYGYTF